The 21 T cell receptor beta chains in this list originate from one sample, sequenced in a study of blood T cell repertoires in COVID-19. Data came from immunoSEQ multiplex PCR; TCRdb stores just in-frame clones and leaves some out. The sample has 190,000 or so clones, approximately 90% seen once. Sequenced: PBMCs or T cells enriched from blood (not recorded which). The receptors come from a man aged 18-30 years with acute COVID-19.

Only one count was recorded for this clone. V is TRBV28 and J is TRBJ2-3, with TRBD2 matching 7 bases. Germline-derived CDR1 and CDR2 are MDHEN and SYDVKM. After removal of 5 bases from V and 0 bases from J, the junction contained 5 bases not matched to a gene. The CDR3 runs 15 residues. The CDR3: CASSLSGLSTDTQYF. The CDR3 DNA is TGTGCCAGCAGTCTTAGCGGGTTGAGCACAGATACGCAGTATTTT. The full variable domain, rest sourced from reference TRBV28 and TRBJ2-3, is DVKVTQSSRYLVKRTGEKVFLECVQDMDHENMFWYRQDPGLGLRLIYFSYDVKMKEKGDIPEGYSVSREKKERFSLILESASTNQTSMYLCASSLSGLSTDTQYFGPGTRLTVL.

The CDR3 region is CASRGVQGGNEKLFF. DNA for the CDR3: TGTGCCAGCAGGGGGGTACAGGGGGGGAATGAAAAACTGTTTTTT. The gene calls are TRBV27 and TRBJ1-4; TRBD1 agrees at 8 bases. Germline loops: CDR1 MNHEY, CDR2 SMNVEV (reference sequence). After removal of 6 bases from V and 5 bases from J, the junction contained 8 bases not matched to a gene. The CDR3 is 15 residues long. Looking up the rest from reference TRBV27 and TRBJ1-4 gives the full variable domain: EAQVTQNPRYLITVTGKKLTVTCSQNMNHEYMSWYRQDPGLGLRQIYYSMNVEVTDKGDVPEGYKVSRKEKRNFPLILESPSPNQTSLYFCASRGVQGGNEKLFFGSGTQLSVL.

This clone was recorded at least ten times. The rearrangement joins TRBV14 to TRBJ2-1, with TRBD2 identical over 8 bases. The CDR3 spans 18 residues. The J segment lost 10 bases and the V segment lost 4 bases, leaving 21 bases of the junction unmatched. The germline V gene encodes CDR1 SGHDN and CDR2 FVKESK. The CDR3 here is CASSLARGIGLRGGEQFF. The CDR3 nucleotides read TGTGCCAGCAGCCTAGCCCGAGGCATCGGCCTCCGGGGGGGCGAGCAGTTCTTC.

Ten or more counts support this clone. The chain joins TRBV7-3 to TRBJ2-2, with TRBD1 matching over 8 bases. There are 16 residues in the CDR3. Germline V lookup: CDR1 SGHTA, CDR2 FQGTGA. Unmatched junction bases numbered 7, after V lost 5 bases and J lost 2 bases. The CDR3 loop is CASSGPGTGNTGELFF. In DNA, the CDR3 is TGTGCCAGCAGCGGACCAGGGACAGGAAACACCGGGGAGCTGTTTTTT.

The CDR3 DNA follows: TGTGCCAGCAGCTCCTTAGGGACTAAGAATGAAAAACTGTTTTTT. Translated: CASSSLGTKNEKLFF. This chain joins TRBV11-2 and TRBJ1-4; D might be TRBD1 (5 bases). V was trimmed by 4 bases and J by 5 bases, leaving 14 bases between them. CDR3 length equals 15 residues. Looked up from germline, CDR1 is SGHAT and CDR2 is FQNNGV.

The rearrangement links TRBV19 to TRBJ2-1, with a tentative D call TRBD1 (6 bases). Germline values: CDR1 LNHDA, CDR2 SQIVND (reference sequence). The CDR3 runs 11 residues. Between the trimmed V and J ends, which lost 7 bases and 6 bases, there was a span of 7 bases. The chain's CDR3 is CASTGANEQFF. As DNA, the CDR3 is TGTGCCAGTACAGGGGCCAATGAGCAGTTCTTC.

J is TRBJ2-5 and V is TRBV23-1; D gene unclear. TRBV23-1 belongs to the ORF category, with a function that is uncertain. Trimming left V 2 bases short and J 3 bases short, with 7 bases between. There are 13 residues in the CDR3. The CDR3 sequence is CASSQRREETQYF. In DNA, the CDR3 is TGCGCCAGCAGTCAAAGGAGAGAAGAGACCCAGTACTTC.

This chain links TRBV28 with TRBJ1-1, with a possible D match to TRBD1 (5 bases). The CDR3 runs 12 residues. The germline gives CDR1 MDHEN, CDR2 SYDVKM. Trimming left V 5 bases short and J 7 bases short, with 11 bases between. The DNA for the CDR3 is TGTGCCAGCAGTCTCGGCAGGGATGAAGCTTTCTTT. It codes for CASSLGRDEAFF.

The rearrangement links TRBV14 to TRBJ2-1; TRBD2 agrees at 8 bases. CDR3 length equals 16 residues. V shed 3 bases and J 5 bases; nucleotides not matched to a gene: 9. The germline gives CDR1 SGHDN, CDR2 FVKESK. CDR3 region: CASSQKDGRVNNEQFF. In nucleotides, the CDR3 is TGTGCCAGCAGCCAGAAGGACGGGAGGGTCAACAATGAGCAGTTCTTC.

This clone was seen a handful of times. The chain is built from TRBV15 and TRBJ1-5; D may be TRBD1 (5 bases). The CDR3 contains 14 residues. Germline CDR1 is LNHNV and CDR2 is YYDKDF (reference sequence). V lost 0 bases and J lost 5, with 8 bases in between. In DNA form, the CDR3 reads TGTGCCACCAGCAGAGATCCAGGGCATCAGCCCCAGCATTTT. It yields the protein CATSRDPGHQPQHF.

This CDR3 reads CASSSGWAPNQPQHF. The CDR3 nucleotides read TGTGCCAGCAGTTCCGGCTGGGCCCCCAATCAGCCCCAGCATTTT. This chain connects TRBV28 to TRBJ1-5; D unclear. CDR3 size: 15 residues. V dropped 4 bases and J dropped 3 bases, with 13 bases sitting between them. CDR1 MDHEN and CDR2 SYDVKM come from the germline V gene. Complete variable domain (other parts from reference TRBV28 and TRBJ1-5): DVKVTQSSRYLVKRTGEKVFLECVQDMDHENMFWYRQDPGLGLRLIYFSYDVKMKEKGDIPEGYSVSREKKERFSLILESASTNQTSMYLCASSSGWAPNQPQHFGDGTRLSIL.

The V call is TRBV2, the J call TRBJ1-2; TRBD1 might be the D (6 bases). Germline assignment: CDR1 SNHLY and CDR2 FYNNEI. There are 18 residues in the CDR3. The V gene lost 0 bases and the J gene lost 0 bases, with 17 bases spanning the gap. CDR3 nucleotides: TGTGCCAGCAGTGAAGCCCAATATGACAGGAAAACTAACTATGGCTACACCTTC. Translated, it gives CASSEAQYDRKTNYGYTF.

The chain employs TRBV4-1 and TRBJ2-1, with 9 bases that match TRBD2. J lost 2 bases, V lost 0 bases, and 8 bases had no gene match. The CDR3 loop spans 18 amino acids. CDR1 and CDR2 from the germline V gene are MGHRA and YSYEKL. The CDR3 sequence is CASSQEGTAGGTYNEQFF. The CDR3 DNA is TGCGCCAGCAGCCAAGAGGGGACGGCGGGGGGGACCTACAATGAGCAGTTCTTC.

This chain connects TRBV7-8 to TRBJ2-7, with 7 bases fitting TRBD1. This CDR3 region has 15 residues. Trimming cost V 5 bases and J 6 bases; bases outside gene matches: 13. In germline, CDR1 is SGHVS, CDR2 FQNEAQ. This chain's CDR3 is CASSPRGSQTGEQYF. CDR3 coding DNA: TGTGCCAGCAGCCCCAGGGGGAGCCAAACGGGCGAGCAGTACTTC.

The rearrangement links TRBV5-5 to TRBJ2-7, with a weak D call TRBD2 (6 bases). V lost 0 bases and J lost 3, with 13 bases in between. Germline CDR1 reads SGHKS; CDR2 reads YYEKEE (reference sequence). The length of the CDR3 is 15 residues. CDR3 coding DNA: TGTGCCAGCAGCTTGGCCGGGGCTAGCGACTACGAGCAGTACTTC. It yields the protein CASSLAGASDYEQYF.

The gene calls are TRBV9 and TRBJ1-2, with D possibly matching TRBD1 (6 bases). Between the trimmed V and J ends, which lost 4 bases and 7 bases, there was a span of 20 bases. Germline V gene data show CDR1 as SGDLS and CDR2 as YYNGEE. CDR3 length: 15 amino acids. CDR3 DNA: TGTGCCAGCAGCCCGATCACCGGGGGGCTGAGTGGCTACACCTTC. The encoded protein is CASSPITGGLSGYTF.

V and J are TRBV7-9 and TRBJ2-7; 9 bases align to TRBD1. Germline V gives CDR1 SEHNR, CDR2 FQNEAQ (reference sequence). The CDR3 sequence is 15 residues long. The junction had 7 bases not matched to a gene; V was cut back by 5 bases and J by 2 bases. As DNA, the CDR3 is TGTGCCAGCAGCCCAAGGACAGGGGATACCTACGAGCAGTACTTC. Its translation is CASSPRTGDTYEQYF.

This clone occurred a few times. The chain employs TRBV7-3 and TRBJ2-4; TRBD2 might be the D (5 bases). CDR3 length equals 17 residues. Trimming shortened V by 5 bases and J by 0 bases, and 17 bases separated the two germline ends. Germline CDR1 is SGHTA and CDR2 is FQGTGA. The CDR3 sequence: CASSPFGLNRAKNIQYF. In DNA form, the CDR3 reads TGTGCCAGCAGCCCATTCGGACTGAATAGAGCCAAAAACATTCAGTACTTC.

The V and J genes are TRBV11-2 and TRBJ1-1; maybe TRBD1 (5 bases). V shed 1 base and J shed 13 bases, with 22 bases lying between them. This CDR3 comprises 15 residues. Germline CDR1 SGHAT, CDR2 FQNNGV. The CDR3 spells CASSLGGAAPKKLFF. As DNA, the CDR3 is TGTGCCAGCAGCTTAGGTGGGGCAGCCCCGAAGAAGCTTTTCTTT.

J is TRBJ1-3 and V is TRBV5-6; D might be TRBD1 (5 bases). The ends were cut back, 3 bases at V and 4 bases at J, with 8 bases in the middle. CDR1 is SGHDT, CDR2 YYEEEE, per germline. The CDR3 has 13 residues. The CDR3 region has the DNA TGTGCCAGCAGCTCCCCAGGGGGAAACACCATATATTTT. It encodes CASSSPGGNTIYF.

The chain has TRBV4-1 and TRBJ2-1; TRBD2 agrees at 7 bases. CDR3 length: 15 amino acids. Germline lookup yields CDR1 MGHRA and CDR2 YSYEKL. Unmatched junction bases numbered 6, after V lost 0 bases and J lost 7 bases. This CDR3 is CASSQDRSGGNEQFF. CDR3 DNA: TGCGCCAGCAGCCAAGATCGGTCGGGAGGTAATGAGCAGTTCTTC.